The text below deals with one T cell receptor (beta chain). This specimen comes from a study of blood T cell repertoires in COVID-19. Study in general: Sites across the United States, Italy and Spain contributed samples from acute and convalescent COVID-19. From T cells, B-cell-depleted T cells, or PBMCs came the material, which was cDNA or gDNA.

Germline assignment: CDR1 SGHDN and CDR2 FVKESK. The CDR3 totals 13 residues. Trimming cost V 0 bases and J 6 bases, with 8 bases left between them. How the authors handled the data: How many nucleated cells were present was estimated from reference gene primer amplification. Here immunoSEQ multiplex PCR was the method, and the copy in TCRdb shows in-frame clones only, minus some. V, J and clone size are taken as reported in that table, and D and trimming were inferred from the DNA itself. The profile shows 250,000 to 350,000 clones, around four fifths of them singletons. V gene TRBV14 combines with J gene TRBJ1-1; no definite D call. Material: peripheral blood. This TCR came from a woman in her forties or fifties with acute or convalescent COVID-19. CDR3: CASSQDLSPEAFF. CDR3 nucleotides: TGTGCCAGCAGCCAAGATCTTAGCCCTGAAGCTTTCTTT.